The rows below give T cell receptor beta chains drawn from one sample of a study of blood T cell repertoires in COVID-19. Clones were read by immunoSEQ multiplex PCR, and TCRdb kept only the in-frame ones, dropping some. The profile shows around 100,000 clones, 70% to 90% of them singletons. The sequenced sample consisted of peripheral blood. The source of these receptors is a man aged 50-60 years with active COVID-19. The CDR3 runs from the conserved cysteine through the conserved F or W. The D gene is left open where the match is weak. Where a row states a size, it is once, few, many or the class of an expanded clone; other rows omit it.

TRBJ2-2 TRBD2 - TRBV10-2 CASRAMRLAGAMNTGELFF TGCGCCAGCAGAGCAATGAGACTAGCGGGGGCCATGAACACCGGGGAGCTGTTTTTT
TRBJ2-7 - - TRBV5-4 CASSYDGTYEQYF TGTGCCAGCAGTTACGACGGGACCTACGAGCAGTACTTC
TRBJ1-2 - - TRBV6-5 CAGQGDNYGYTF TGTGCCGGCCAAGGGGATAACTATGGCTACACCTTC
TRBJ2-3 - - TRBV10-1 CASSAAGCSTDTQYF TGCGCCAGCAGTGCGGCGGGGTGTAGCACAGATACGCAGTATTTT
TRBJ1-5 - once TRBV2 CASSETRVSLSNQPQHF TGTGCCAGCAGTGAAACCCGGGTCTCTCTTAGCAATCAGCCCCAGCATTTT
TRBJ1-6 - - TRBV7-2 CASSLDSALHF TGTGCCAGCAGCTTAGACTCGGCCCTCCACTTT
TRBJ1-5 TRBD1 - TRBV7-2 CASSLKTGDQPQHF TGTGCCAGCAGCTTGAAGACAGGGGATCAGCCCCAGCATTTT
TRBJ1-4 - once TRBV6-1 CASSESGPRGGLFF TGTGCCAGCAGTGAAAGTGGTCCGCGGGGCGGGCTGTTTTTT
TRBJ2-1 - - TRBV7-9 CASSLGRAYNEQFF TGTGCCAGCAGCTTAGGCCGGGCCTACAATGAGCAGTTCTTC
TRBJ1-3 - - TRBV10-3 CAISRPPDRFGDTIYF TGTGCCATCAGCCGCCCCCCCGACAGGTTCGGGGACACCATATATTTT
TRBJ1-6 - - TRBV2 CASTQGRGNSPLHF TGTGCCAGCACCCAGGGGAGGGGAAATTCACCCCTCCACTTT
TRBJ1-6 - - TRBV21-1 CASSPKAAPGSKYNSPLHF TGTGCCAGCAGCCCAAAAGCGGCCCCGGGGTCCAAATATAATTCACCCCTCCACTTT
TRBJ2-7 - once TRBV27 CASNPGRGWRNEQYF TGTGCCAGCAACCCCGGACGCGGGTGGAGGAACGAGCAGTACTTC
TRBJ1-5 - few TRBV10-3 CAISESGGGNQPQHF TGTGCCATCAGTGAGTCAGGAGGCGGTAATCAGCCCCAGCATTTT
TRBJ1-3 - - TRBV27 CASSPSGGGNTIYF TGTGCCAGCAGTCCCAGCGGGGGGGGGAACACCATATATTTT